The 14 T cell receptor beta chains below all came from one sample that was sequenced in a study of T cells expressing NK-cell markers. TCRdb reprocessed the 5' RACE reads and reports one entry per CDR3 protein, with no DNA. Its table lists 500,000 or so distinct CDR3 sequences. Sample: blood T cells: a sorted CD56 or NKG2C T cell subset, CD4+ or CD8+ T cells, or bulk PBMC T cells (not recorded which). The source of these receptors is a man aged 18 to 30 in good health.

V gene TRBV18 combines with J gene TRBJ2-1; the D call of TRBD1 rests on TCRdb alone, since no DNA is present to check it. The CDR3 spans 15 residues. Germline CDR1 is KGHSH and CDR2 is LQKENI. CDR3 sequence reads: CASSRDPNSYNEQFF.

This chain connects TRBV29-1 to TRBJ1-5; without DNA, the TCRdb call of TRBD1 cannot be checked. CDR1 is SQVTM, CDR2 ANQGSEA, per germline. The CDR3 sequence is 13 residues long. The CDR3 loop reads CSVAGAGNQPQHF.

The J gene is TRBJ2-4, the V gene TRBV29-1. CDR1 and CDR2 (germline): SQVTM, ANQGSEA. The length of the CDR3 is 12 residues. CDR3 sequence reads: CSAVVAKNIQYF.

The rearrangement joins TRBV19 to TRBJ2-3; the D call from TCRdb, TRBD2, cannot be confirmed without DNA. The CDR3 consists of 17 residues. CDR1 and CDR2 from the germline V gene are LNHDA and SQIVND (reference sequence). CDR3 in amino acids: CASSIGLAGPSTDTQYF.

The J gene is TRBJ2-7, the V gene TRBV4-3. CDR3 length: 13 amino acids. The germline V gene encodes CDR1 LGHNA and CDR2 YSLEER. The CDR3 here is CASSQGSAGEQYF.

The CDR3 loop is CASSQGAWEAFF. The chain employs TRBV5-6 and TRBJ1-1; as DNA is missing, the TRBD1 call by TCRdb cannot be tested. This CDR3 is 12 amino acids long. Germline V gene data show CDR1 as SGHDT and CDR2 as YYEEEE.

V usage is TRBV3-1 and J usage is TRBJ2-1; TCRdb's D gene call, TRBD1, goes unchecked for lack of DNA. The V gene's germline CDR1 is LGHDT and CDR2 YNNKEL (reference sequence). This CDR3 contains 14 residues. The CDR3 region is CASSPGATYNEQFF.

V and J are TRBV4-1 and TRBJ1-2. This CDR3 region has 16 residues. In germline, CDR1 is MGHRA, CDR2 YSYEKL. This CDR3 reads CASSQDRSREAYGYTF.

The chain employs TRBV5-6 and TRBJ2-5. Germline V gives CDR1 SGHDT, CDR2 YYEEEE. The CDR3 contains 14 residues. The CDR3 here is CASSFGRTQETQYF.

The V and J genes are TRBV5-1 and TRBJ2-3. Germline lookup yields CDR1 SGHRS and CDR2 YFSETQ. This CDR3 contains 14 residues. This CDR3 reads CASSFYQGTDTQYF.

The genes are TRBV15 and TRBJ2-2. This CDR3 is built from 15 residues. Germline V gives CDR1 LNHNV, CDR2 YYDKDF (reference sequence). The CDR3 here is CATSRGTVVEGELFF.

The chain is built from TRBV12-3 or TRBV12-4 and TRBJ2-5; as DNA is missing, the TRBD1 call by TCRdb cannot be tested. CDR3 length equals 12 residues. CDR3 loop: CASQGQKETQYF.

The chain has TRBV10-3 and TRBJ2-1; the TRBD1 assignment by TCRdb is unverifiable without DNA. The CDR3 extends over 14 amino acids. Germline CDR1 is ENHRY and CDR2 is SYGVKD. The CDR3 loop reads CAISEGQGDSEQFF.

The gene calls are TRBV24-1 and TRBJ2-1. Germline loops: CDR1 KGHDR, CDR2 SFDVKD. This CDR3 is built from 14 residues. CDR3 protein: CATSDERLSNEQFF.